Listed here are 23 T cell receptor beta chains from one sample, sequenced in a study of blood T cells in healthy people across ages. The second PCR ran about 6 to 12 cycles with a sample-barcoded 5' primer and J-beta primers. TCRdb reprocessed the 5' RACE reads via MiXCR and lists one record per CDR3 protein. This sample carries 800,000 to 950,000 distinct CDR3 sequences, 35% to 40% of them seen once, and the ten largest clones take 10% to 15%. Sequencing was done on a sample of blood. Every receptor here comes from a man aged 18 to 29 in good health.

This clonotype was observed many times. The CDR3 sequence: CASSLARGPYEQYF. The CDR3 DNA sequence: TGTGCCAGCAGCTTGGCACGGGGTCCCTACGAGCAGTACTTC. J is TRBJ2-7 and V is TRBV12-3 or TRBV12-4; the D gene is possibly TRBD2 (5 bases). The CDR3 covers 14 residues. V was shortened by 6 bases and J by 2 bases, with 14 bases between the two germline ends.

This clonotype was counted between two and nine times. The V gene is TRBV7-3, the J gene TRBJ2-7, with D perhaps matching TRBD2 (7 bases). This CDR3 has 15 residues. The V end was cut by 1 base, the J end by 7 bases, with 17 bases between. CDR1 and CDR2 from the germline V gene are SGHTA and FQGTGA. The CDR3 DNA sequence: TGTGCCAGCAGCTTAAGTTCTTCGGGGGGCAATGAGCAGTACTTC. This gives the protein CASSLSSSGGNEQYF. The complete variable domain, with remaining parts taken from reference TRBV7-3 and TRBJ2-7, reads GAGVSQTPSNKVTEKGKYVELRCDPISGHTALYWYRQSLGQGPEFLIYFQGTGAADDSGLPNDRFFAVRPEGSVSTLKIQRTERGDSAVYLCASSLSSSGGNEQYFGPGTRLTVT.

This clonotype turned up a few times. The rearrangement uses TRBV20-1 and TRBJ2-1; TRBD2 matches at 8 bases. The CDR3 is made up of 14 amino acids. The ends lost 4 bases at V and 7 bases at J; junction bases unmatched: 9. Germline V gene data show CDR1 as DFQATT and CDR2 as SNEGSKA (reference sequence). The CDR3 DNA follows: TGCAGTGCTATCCTTTCGGTAGCGGGGAATGAGCAGTTCTTC. It encodes CSAILSVAGNEQFF.

This clonotype was seen many times. This chain connects TRBV7-3 to TRBJ2-1, with D possibly matching TRBD2 (6 bases). The germline CDR1 and CDR2 sequences are SGHTA and FQGTGA. Trimming pared 4 bases from V and 2 bases from J, leaving 9 bases between. CDR3 length: 14 amino acids. DNA of the CDR3: TGTGCCAGCAGCTCGGGACTCCCCTACAATGAGCAGTTCTTC. Translating it yields CASSSGLPYNEQFF.

As concerns this clonotype: A junction boundary mismatches the germline segment, possibly from a read error. The chain links TRBV27 to TRBJ1-4, with 7 bases aligning to TRBD1. Germline CDR1 and CDR2: MNHEY and SMNVEV (reference sequence). The CDR3 length is 15 residues. Written as DNA, the CDR3 is TGTACCAGCAGTTTATTTACAGGGGCCGGCGAAAAACTGTTTTTT. Protein: CTSSLFTGAGEKLFF.

This clonotype was counted a few times. Here the CDR3 reads CSAESTDSNQPQHF. The CDR3 DNA sequence: TGCAGTGCGGAATCGACAGACAGTAATCAGCCCCAGCATTTT. The chain is built from TRBV20-1 and TRBJ1-5, with D possibly being TRBD1 (5 bases). The CDR3 is 14 residues long. Germline V CDR1 and CDR2: DFQATT, SNEGSKA (reference sequence). V dropped 6 bases and J dropped 4 bases, with 16 bases sitting between them.

Ten or more counts support this clonotype. The CDR3 nucleotides read TGCGCCAGCAGCCCTTTGGGAGGCTATGGCTACACCTTC. It encodes CASSPLGGYGYTF. V and J are TRBV4-1 and TRBJ1-2; D call uncertain. Trimming took 4 bases from V and 4 from J, leaving 10 bases between them. The V gene's germline CDR1 is MGHRA and CDR2 YSYEKL. The CDR3 runs to 13 residues.

The chain carries TRBV6-1 and TRBJ1-2; no definite D call. V lost 10 bases to trimming and J lost 2 bases, with 5 bases between them. This CDR3 contains 10 residues. CDR1 is MNHNS and CDR2 is SASEGT in the germline V gene. DNA of the CDR3: TGTGCCACGTACAACTATGGCTACACCTTC. Encoded protein: CATYNYGYTF.

This chain links TRBV10-3 with TRBJ2-5; 13 positions agree with TRBD2. Germline-derived CDR1 and CDR2 are ENHRY and SYGVKD. The CDR3 sequence is 15 residues long. V lost 10 bases, J lost 5 bases, and 10 bases stayed unmatched. Here the CDR3 reads CATRTSGGRGETQYF. CDR3 DNA sequence: TGTGCCACACGGACTAGCGGGGGAAGGGGGGAGACCCAGTACTTC.

This clonotype has just a few counts. This chain uses TRBV7-2 with TRBJ1-6, with D possibly matching TRBD1 (5 bases). Trimming pared 7 bases from V and 2 bases from J, leaving 15 bases between. The CDR3 spans 16 residues. Germline V gene data show CDR1 as SGHTA and CDR2 as FQGNSA. CDR3 in DNA: TGTGCCAGCACCTCCCCCGAGACAGCCTATAATTCACCCCTCCACTTT. This encodes CASTSPETAYNSPLHF.

This chain connects TRBV30 to TRBJ1-2, with D hard to call. CDR1 and CDR2 from the germline V gene are GTSNPN and SVGIG (reference sequence). The CDR3 covers 14 residues. The V and J ends lost 5 bases and 6 bases respectively, with 19 bases between them. CDR3 DNA sequence: TGTGCCTGGTTCCTCGGGTTTGGTGGCCATGGCTACACCTTC. It yields the protein CAWFLGFGGHGYTF. Using reference TRBV30 and TRBJ1-2 for the parts outside the CDR3, the full variable domain is SQTIHQWPATLVQPVGSPLSLECTVEGTSNPNLYWYRQAAGRGLQLLFYSVGIGQISSEVPQNLSASRPQDRQFILSSKKLLLSDSGFYLCAWFLGFGGHGYTFGSGTRLTVV.

The chain employs TRBV6-2 or TRBV6-3 and TRBJ2-3; D ambiguous. Trimming removed 5 bases from V and 5 bases from J, with 14 bases in between. Germline lookup yields CDR1 MNHEY and CDR2 SVGEGT. This CDR3 contains 14 residues. The CDR3 protein is CASSDSPTGDTQYF. The DNA of the CDR3 is TGTGCCAGCAGTGATTCCCCGACCGGAGATACGCAGTATTTT.

This clonotype showed up many times. J is TRBJ2-1 and V is TRBV10-3, with D maybe TRBD2 (6 bases). This CDR3 has 16 amino acids. In germline, CDR1 is ENHRY, CDR2 SYGVKD. V was trimmed by 0 bases and J by 0 bases, leaving 9 bases between them. The CDR3 sequence: CAISESRGSSYNEQFF. The DNA for the CDR3 is TGTGCCATCAGTGAGTCTCGGGGGAGCTCCTACAATGAGCAGTTCTTC.

V gene TRBV9 combines with J gene TRBJ2-5; D may be TRBD2 (7 bases). Trimming took off 1 base at V and 11 bases at J, with 21 bases between the two ends. CDR1 and CDR2 from the germline V gene are SGDLS and YYNGEE. The CDR3 runs 15 residues. CDR3 loop: CASSVMGGGLNEQYF. CDR3 nucleotide sequence: TGTGCCAGCAGCGTAATGGGGGGGGGCCTAAATGAGCAGTACTTC.

This chain connects TRBV20-1 to TRBJ2-5; 9 bases map to TRBD1. This CDR3 spans 15 amino acids. Germline CDR1 is DFQATT and CDR2 is SNEGSKA (reference sequence). Germline trimming cut 3 bases from V and 2 bases from J; bases unmatched to any gene: 7. CDR3 in DNA: TGCAGTGCTAGTGCGACAGGGGGGTATCAAGAGACCCAGTACTTC. Protein product: CSASATGGYQETQYF.

The gene calls are TRBV28 and TRBJ2-1; 13 positions agree with TRBD2. The CDR3 is 16 residues long. The J segment lost 4 bases and the V segment lost 5 bases, leaving 5 bases of the junction unmatched. Germline CDR1 and CDR2: MDHEN and SYDVKM. For the CDR3, the DNA is TGTGCCAGCAGTAAACTGACTAGCGGGGGGTACAATGAGCAGTTCTTC. Translating it yields CASSKLTSGGYNEQFF.

The rearrangement joins TRBV11-1 to TRBJ1-1; 12 nucleotides align to TRBD1. The CDR3 covers 14 residues. Trimming cost V 7 bases and J 6 bases; bases outside gene matches: 6. Looked up from germline, CDR1 is SGHAT and CDR2 is FQDESV (reference sequence). The CDR3 coding sequence is TGTGCCAGCACCCTGGGACAGGGGGCCTCTGAAGCTTTCTTT. Translated: CASTLGQGASEAFF.

The V call is TRBV20-1, the J call TRBJ2-3; possibly TRBD2 for D (6 bases). The length of the CDR3 is 19 residues. Per the germline V gene, CDR1 is DFQATT and CDR2 is SNEGSKA (reference sequence). Trimming took 0 bases from V and 3 from J, leaving 25 bases between them. This chain's CDR3 is CSARDWARRGSLVTDTQYF. The DNA for the CDR3 is TGCAGTGCTAGAGATTGGGCGAGGCGGGGCTCGCTGGTGACAGATACGCAGTATTTT.

As regards this clonotype: A much larger clone differs by one base, so this may be a read error. The chain employs TRBV20-1 and TRBJ2-6; D is undetermined. CDR1 DFQATT and CDR2 SNEGSKA come from the germline V gene (reference sequence). This CDR3 spans 18 amino acids. V lost 3 bases and J lost 2, with 20 bases in between. The CDR3 reads CSARRAGTLLAGANVLTF. The DNA of the CDR3 is TGCAGTGCTAGGAGAGCAGGAACTCTCCTCGCTGGGGCCAACGTCCTGACTTTC.

This clonotype appeared a few times. The chain joins TRBV4-2 to TRBJ1-2; D might be TRBD1 (5 bases). This CDR3 comprises 16 residues. CDR1 is LGHNA, CDR2 YNFKEQ, per germline. V shed 0 bases and J shed 8 bases, with 19 bases lying between them. The CDR3 DNA is TGTGCCAGCAGCCAAGATGGGCAGGGCGGTCCTAGGGGCTACACCTTC. Translated: CASSQDGQGGPRGYTF.

This clonotype came up once. The rearrangement uses TRBV20-1 and TRBJ1-5, with no clear D. V was cut by 5 bases and J by 7 bases, with 9 bases left in between. The CDR3 consists of 11 residues. Germline V lookup: CDR1 DFQATT, CDR2 SNEGSKA (reference sequence). The CDR3 bases are TGCAGTGCTGGCTATGGACAGCCCCAGCATTTT. It encodes CSAGYGQPQHF.

J is TRBJ2-3 and V is TRBV6-5; unclear D gene. The length of the CDR3 is 14 residues. Trimming took off 0 bases at V and 5 bases at J, with 9 bases between the two ends. Germline assignment: CDR1 MNHEY and CDR2 SVGAGI. This chain's CDR3 is CASSYSLGRDTQYF. The CDR3 DNA follows: TGTGCCAGCAGTTACTCGTTAGGCCGAGATACGCAGTATTTT.

V gene TRBV20-1 combines with J gene TRBJ2-5; D not certain. Germline values: CDR1 DFQATT, CDR2 SNEGSKA (reference sequence). The CDR3 consists of 13 residues. Deletions cut 2 bases from V and 11 bases from J, with 18 bases between. This CDR3 is CSARSDGYNEQYF. As DNA, the CDR3 is TGCAGTGCTAGATCGGACGGTTACAATGAGCAGTACTTC.